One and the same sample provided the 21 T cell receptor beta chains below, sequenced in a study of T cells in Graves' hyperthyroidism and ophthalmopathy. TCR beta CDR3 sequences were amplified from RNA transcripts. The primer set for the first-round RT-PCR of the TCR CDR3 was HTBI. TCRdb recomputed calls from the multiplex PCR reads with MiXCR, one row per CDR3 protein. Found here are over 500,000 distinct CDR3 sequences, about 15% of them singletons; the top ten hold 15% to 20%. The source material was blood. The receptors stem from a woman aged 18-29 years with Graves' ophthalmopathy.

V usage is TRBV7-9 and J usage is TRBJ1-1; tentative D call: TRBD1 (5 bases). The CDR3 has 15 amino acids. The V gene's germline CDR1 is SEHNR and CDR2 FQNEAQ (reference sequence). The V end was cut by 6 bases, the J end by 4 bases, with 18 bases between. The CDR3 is CASRGSPGVGTEAFF. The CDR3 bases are TGTGCCAGCAGAGGCTCGCCGGGGGTCGGCACTGAAGCTTTCTTT.

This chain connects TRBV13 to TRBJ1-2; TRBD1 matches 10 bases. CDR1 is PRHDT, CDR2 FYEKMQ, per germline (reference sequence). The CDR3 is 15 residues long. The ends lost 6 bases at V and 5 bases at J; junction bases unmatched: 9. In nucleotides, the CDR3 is TGTGCCAGCAGTTTTCTGACAGGGGGCGGATATGGCTACACCTTC. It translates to CASSFLTGGGYGYTF.

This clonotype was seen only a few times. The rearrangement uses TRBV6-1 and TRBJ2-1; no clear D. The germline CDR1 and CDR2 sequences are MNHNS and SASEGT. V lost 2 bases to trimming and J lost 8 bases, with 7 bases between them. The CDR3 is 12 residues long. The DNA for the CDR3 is TGTGCCAGCAGTGAAATTAGAGATGAGCAGTTCTTC. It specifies CASSEIRDEQFF.

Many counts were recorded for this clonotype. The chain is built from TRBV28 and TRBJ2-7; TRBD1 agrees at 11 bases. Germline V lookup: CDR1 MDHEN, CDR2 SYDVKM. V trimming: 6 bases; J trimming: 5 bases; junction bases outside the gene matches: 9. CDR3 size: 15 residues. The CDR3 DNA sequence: TGTGCCAGCAGCCACACCGGACAGGGGGCCCACGAGCAGTACTTC. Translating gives CASSHTGQGAHEQYF.

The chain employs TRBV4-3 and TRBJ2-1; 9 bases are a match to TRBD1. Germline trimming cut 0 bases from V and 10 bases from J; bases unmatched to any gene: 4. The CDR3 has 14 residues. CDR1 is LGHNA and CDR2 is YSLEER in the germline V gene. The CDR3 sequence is CASSQETGGTEQFF. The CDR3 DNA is TGCGCCAGCAGCCAAGAGACAGGGGGAACCGAGCAGTTCTTC.

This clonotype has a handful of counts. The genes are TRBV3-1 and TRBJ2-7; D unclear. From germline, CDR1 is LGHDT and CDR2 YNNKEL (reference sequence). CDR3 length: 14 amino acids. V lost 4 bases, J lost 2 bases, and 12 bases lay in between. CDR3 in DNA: TGTGCCAGCAGCCCCCTACCTCTCACCTACGAGCAGTACTTC. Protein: CASSPLPLTYEQYF.

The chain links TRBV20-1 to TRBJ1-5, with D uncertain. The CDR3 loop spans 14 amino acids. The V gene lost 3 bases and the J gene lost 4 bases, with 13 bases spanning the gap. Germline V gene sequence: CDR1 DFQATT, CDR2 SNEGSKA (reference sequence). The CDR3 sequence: CSASPGALNQPQHF. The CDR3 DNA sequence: TGCAGTGCTAGCCCGGGAGCCCTTAATCAGCCCCAGCATTTT.

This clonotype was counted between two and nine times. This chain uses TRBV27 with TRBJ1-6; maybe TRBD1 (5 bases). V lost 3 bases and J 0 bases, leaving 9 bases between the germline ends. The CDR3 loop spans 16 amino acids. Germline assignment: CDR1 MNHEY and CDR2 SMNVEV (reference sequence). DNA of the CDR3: TGTGCCAGCAGTTTTGGGGGAAGCTCCTATAATTCACCCCTCCACTTT. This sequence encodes CASSFGGSSYNSPLHF.

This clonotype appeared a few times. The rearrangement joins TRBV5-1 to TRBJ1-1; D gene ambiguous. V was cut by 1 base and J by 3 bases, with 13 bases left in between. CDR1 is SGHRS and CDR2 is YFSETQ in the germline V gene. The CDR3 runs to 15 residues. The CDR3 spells CASSLIGQAYTEAFF. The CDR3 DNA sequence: TGCGCCAGCAGCTTGATTGGGCAGGCGTACACTGAAGCTTTCTTT.

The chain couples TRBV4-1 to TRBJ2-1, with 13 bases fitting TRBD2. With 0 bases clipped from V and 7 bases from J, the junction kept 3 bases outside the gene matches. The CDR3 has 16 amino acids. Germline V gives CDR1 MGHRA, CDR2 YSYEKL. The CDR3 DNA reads TGCGCCAGCAGCCAAGATAAGGGACTAGCGGGGAATGAGCAGTTCTTC. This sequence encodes CASSQDKGLAGNEQFF.

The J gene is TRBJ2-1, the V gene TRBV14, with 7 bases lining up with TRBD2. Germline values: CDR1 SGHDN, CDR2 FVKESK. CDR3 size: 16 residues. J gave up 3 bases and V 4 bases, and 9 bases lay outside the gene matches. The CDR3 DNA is TGTGCCAGCAGCCTCCTGGTGGGAGGGCACTACAATGAGCAGTTCTTC. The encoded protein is CASSLLVGGHYNEQFF.

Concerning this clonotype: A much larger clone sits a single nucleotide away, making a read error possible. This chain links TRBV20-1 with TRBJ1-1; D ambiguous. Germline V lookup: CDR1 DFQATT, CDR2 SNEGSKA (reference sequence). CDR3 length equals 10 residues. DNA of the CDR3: TGCAGTGCTTCAGTGACTGAAGCTTCCTTT. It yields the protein CSASVTEASF.

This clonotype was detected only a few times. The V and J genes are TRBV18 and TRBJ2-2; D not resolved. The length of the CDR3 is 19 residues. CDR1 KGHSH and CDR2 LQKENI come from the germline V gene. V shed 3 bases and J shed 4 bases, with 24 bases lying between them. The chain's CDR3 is CASSPTFSLSLTSTGELFF. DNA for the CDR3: TGTGCCAGCTCACCCACATTTAGCTTGAGCTTGACGAGCACCGGGGAGCTGTTTTTT.

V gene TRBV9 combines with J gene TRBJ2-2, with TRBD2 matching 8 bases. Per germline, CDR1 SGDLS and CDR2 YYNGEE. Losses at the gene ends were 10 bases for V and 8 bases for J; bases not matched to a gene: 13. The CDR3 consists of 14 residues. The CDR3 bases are TGTGCCTCAACCGGGAGGGAAGGAGTGGGGGAGCTGTTTTTT. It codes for CASTGREGVGELFF.

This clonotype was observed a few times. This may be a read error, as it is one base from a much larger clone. CDR3 in amino acids: CASSLASTSGCETQYF. The CDR3 DNA reads as TGTGCCAGCAGCTTAGCCAGCACTAGCGGCTGTGAGACCCAGTACTTC. The genes are TRBV7-8 and TRBJ2-5; 8 positions agree with TRBD2. CDR1 SGHVS and CDR2 FQNEAQ come from the germline V gene. The CDR3 has 16 residues. Trimming cost V 0 bases and J 5 bases; bases outside gene matches: 8.

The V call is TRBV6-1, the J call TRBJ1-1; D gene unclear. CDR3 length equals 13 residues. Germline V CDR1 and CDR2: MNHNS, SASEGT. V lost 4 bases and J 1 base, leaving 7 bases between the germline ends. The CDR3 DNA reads TGTGCCAGCAGTGGAGCGGAGAACACTGAAGCTTTCTTT. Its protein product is CASSGAENTEAFF.

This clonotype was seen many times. CDR3 nucleotides: TGTGCCAGCAGTTTATGCTTCCACGGCGGGAGTCAGAACACCGGGGAGCTGTTTTTT. It yields the protein CASSLCFHGGSQNTGELFF. The V call is TRBV28, the J call TRBJ2-2; 7 bases match TRBD2. From germline, CDR1 is MDHEN and CDR2 SYDVKM. Unmatched junction bases numbered 11, after V lost 0 bases and J lost 1 base. CDR3 length equals 19 residues.

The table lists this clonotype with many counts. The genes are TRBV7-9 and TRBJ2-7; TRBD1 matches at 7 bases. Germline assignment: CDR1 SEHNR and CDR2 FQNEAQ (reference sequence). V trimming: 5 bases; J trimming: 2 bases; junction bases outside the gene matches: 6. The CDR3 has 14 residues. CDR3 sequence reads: CASSKQGSTYEQYF. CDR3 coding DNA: TGTGCCAGCAGCAAACAGGGGTCAACCTACGAGCAGTACTTC.

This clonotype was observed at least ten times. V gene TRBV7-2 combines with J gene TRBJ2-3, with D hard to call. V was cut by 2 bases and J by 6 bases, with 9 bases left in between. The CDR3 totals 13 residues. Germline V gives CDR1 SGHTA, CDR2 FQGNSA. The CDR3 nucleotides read TGTGCCAGCAGCTTATTGACCGCGGATACGCAGTATTTT. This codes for CASSLLTADTQYF. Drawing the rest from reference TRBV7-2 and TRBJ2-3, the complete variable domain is GAGVSQSPSNKVTEKGKDVELRCDPISGHTALYWYRQSLGQGLEFLIYFQGNSAPDKSGLPSDRFSAERTGGSVSTLTIQRTQQEDSAVYLCASSLLTADTQYFGPGTRLTVL.

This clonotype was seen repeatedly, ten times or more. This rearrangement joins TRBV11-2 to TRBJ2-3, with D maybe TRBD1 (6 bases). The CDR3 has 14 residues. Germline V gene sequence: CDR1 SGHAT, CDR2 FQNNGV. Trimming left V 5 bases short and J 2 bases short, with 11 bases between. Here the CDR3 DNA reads TGTGCCAGCAGCCCCACAGGGACCACAGATACGCAGTATTTT. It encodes CASSPTGTTDTQYF.

CDR3 nucleotides: TGTGCCAGCAGTGAACCCACGGGACTTCCAGGGGAAAAACTGTTTTTT. This sequence encodes CASSEPTGLPGEKLFF. The V call is TRBV25-1, the J call TRBJ1-4; TRBD1 is a possible D gene (5 bases). Germline V gene lookup returns CDR1 MGHDK and CDR2 SYGVNS. The CDR3 consists of 16 residues. V lost 2 bases to trimming and J lost 8 bases, with 18 bases between them.